A single sample is the source of the 28 T cell receptor beta chains below, sequenced in a study of OX40 agonist ivuxolimab in advanced cancers. Assay: immunoSEQ multiplex PCR; the TCRdb copy retains only in-frame clones and omits some. The repertoire has 96,000 or so clones, roughly 88% of them found once; the top ten carry around 1.6%. Material: CD4+ or CD8+ T cells sorted from blood, obtained in a trial of the OX40 agonist ivuxolimab. These receptors came from an adult with an advanced solid tumor such as melanoma, head and neck, liver or kidney cancer.

This chain links TRBV6-5 with TRBJ1-2; 9 bases align to TRBD1. This CDR3 has 14 amino acids. The germline gives CDR1 MNHEY, CDR2 SVGAGI. Trimming at V came to 6 bases and at J to 4 bases, leaving 6 bases not matched to a gene. The CDR3 DNA follows: TGTGCCAGCAGGGGGGGACAGGGCATCTATGGCTACACCTTC. Its translation: CASRGGQGIYGYTF.

The chain uses TRBV5-5 and TRBJ2-3, with 7 bases lining up with TRBD2. The J segment lost 4 bases and the V segment lost 1 base, leaving 6 bases of the junction unmatched. The CDR3 consists of 15 residues. The germline V gene encodes CDR1 SGHKS and CDR2 YYEKEE (reference sequence). The CDR3 loop reads CASSLLSGGPDTQYF. CDR3 DNA sequence: TGTGCCAGCAGCTTGCTATCGGGAGGCCCAGATACGCAGTATTTT.

V gene TRBV25-1 combines with J gene TRBJ2-7; 7 bases map to TRBD2. The V gene end was trimmed by 6 bases and the J gene end by 6 bases; junction bases not matched to a gene: 8. Germline-derived CDR1 and CDR2 are MGHDK and SYGVNS. The length of the CDR3 is 13 residues. The CDR3 sequence: CASRGGGPSEQYF. The CDR3 region has the DNA TGTGCCAGCAGGGGGGGAGGGCCCTCCGAGCAGTACTTC.

The chain recombines TRBV9 with TRBJ2-7; 7 nucleotides align to TRBD2. Germline lookup yields CDR1 SGDLS and CDR2 YYNGEE. J lost 2 bases, V lost 0 bases, and 5 bases had no gene match. The CDR3 is 15 amino acids. CDR3 protein: CASSVGDYRTYEQYF. The CDR3 nucleotides read TGTGCCAGCAGCGTAGGGGACTACCGTACCTACGAGCAGTACTTC. The entire variable domain, with the rest obtained from reference TRBV9 and TRBJ2-7, is as follows: DSGVTQTPKHLITATGQRVTLRCSPRSGDLSVYWYQQSLDQGLQFLIQYYNGEERAKGNILERFSAQQFPDLHSELNLSSLELGDSALYFCASSVGDYRTYEQYFGPGTRLTVT.

CDR3 bases: TGTGCCAGCAGCCAAGAAGGACTAGCGAATTCCCAAGAGACCCAGTACTTC. This codes for CASSQEGLANSQETQYF. The chain uses TRBV4-2 and TRBJ2-5; 9 positions match TRBD2. CDR3 size: 17 residues. With 0 bases clipped from V and 1 base from J, the junction kept 6 bases outside the gene matches. Germline-derived CDR1 and CDR2 are LGHNA and YNFKEQ.

The V and J genes are TRBV6-6 and TRBJ1-3; a weak D match, TRBD1 (6 bases). V lost 5 bases and J 0 bases, leaving 8 bases between the germline ends. The germline CDR1 and CDR2 sequences are MNHNY and SVGAGI (reference sequence). The CDR3 contains 14 residues. The CDR3 loop reads CASSTGFSGNTIYF. The CDR3 DNA is TGTGCCAGCAGTACAGGGTTCTCTGGAAACACCATATATTTT.

This chain connects TRBV4-1 to TRBJ1-2, with 7 bases that match TRBD1. The germline gives CDR1 MGHRA, CDR2 YSYEKL. The CDR3 is 17 residues long. V lost 0 bases to trimming and J lost 7 bases; unmatched junction nucleotides: 14. The CDR3 sequence: CASSQDSGQFRIAGYTF. CDR3 DNA: TGCGCCAGCAGCCAAGATTCGGGACAGTTTCGGATCGCTGGCTACACCTTC.

The chain uses TRBV2 and TRBJ2-5; 13 nucleotides align to TRBD2. The V gene's germline CDR1 is SNHLY and CDR2 FYNNEI. The CDR3 is made up of 16 amino acids. With 6 bases clipped from V and 1 base from J, the junction kept 5 bases outside the gene matches. CDR3 coding DNA: TGTGCCAGCAGATGGCGACTAGCGGGAGGCCAAGAGACCCAGTACTTC. Translated, it gives CASRWRLAGGQETQYF.

The V gene is TRBV9, the J gene TRBJ2-1, with D possibly being TRBD2 (6 bases). The CDR3 is 15 amino acids. With 0 bases removed from V and 9 bases from J, the gap between germline ends came to 16 bases. Looked up from germline, CDR1 is SGDLS and CDR2 is YYNGEE. CDR3 residues: CASSVGLRREFEQFF. CDR3 sequence (DNA): TGTGCCAGCAGCGTAGGTCTTAGGCGGGAATTTGAGCAGTTCTTC.

CDR3 nucleotide sequence: TGTGCCAGCAGCCCCAACCAAGGGGGTCGACAGCCCCAGCATTTT. This encodes CASSPNQGGRQPQHF. V is TRBV2 and J is TRBJ1-5, with D perhaps TRBD1 (6 bases). CDR1 and CDR2 (germline): SNHLY, FYNNEI. The CDR3 runs 15 residues. Trimming left V 6 bases short and J 7 bases short, with 19 bases between. The full variable domain, in which reference TRBV2 and TRBJ1-5 provide the parts outside the CDR3, is EPEVTQTPSHQVTQMGQEVILRCVPISNHLYFYWYRQILGQKVEFLVSFYNNEISEKSEIFDDQFSVERPDGSNFTLKIRSTKLEDSAMYFCASSPNQGGRQPQHFGDGTRLSIL.

The chain couples TRBV15 to TRBJ2-7, with D perhaps TRBD2 (6 bases). CDR3 size: 15 residues. Deletions cut 3 bases from V and 0 bases from J, with 12 bases between. Germline V gene sequence: CDR1 LNHNV, CDR2 YYDKDF (reference sequence). For the CDR3, the DNA is TGTGCCACCAGCAGCGGGCTAGCGTCCTCCTACGAGCAGTACTTC. Protein sequence: CATSSGLASSYEQYF.

The chain uses TRBV11-2 and TRBJ2-5; D possibly corresponds to TRBD2 (5 bases). Between the trimmed V and J ends, which lost 3 bases and 3 bases, there was a span of 20 bases. This CDR3 is built from 17 residues. Germline loops: CDR1 SGHAT, CDR2 FQNNGV. CDR3 DNA sequence: TGTGCCAGCAGCTTGAAGCGGAGGCAGGATATTAAAGAGACCCAGTACTTC. Translation: CASSLKRRQDIKETQYF.

This clone was detected only once. The genes are TRBV19 and TRBJ2-3; 10 positions match TRBD2. The CDR3 loop spans 16 amino acids. The V segment lost 8 bases and the J segment 1 base; nucleotides outside the gene matches: 9. Germline CDR1 and CDR2: LNHDA and SQIVND (reference sequence). The CDR3 sequence: CASESGRASGTDTQYF. The CDR3 nucleotides are TGTGCCAGTGAAAGCGGGAGGGCCTCGGGCACAGATACGCAGTATTTT.

The gene calls are TRBV20-1 and TRBJ2-5; D gene uncertain. This CDR3 has 10 residues. Germline CDR1 is DFQATT and CDR2 is SNEGSKA (reference sequence). V was trimmed by 0 bases and J by 7 bases, leaving 3 bases between them. CDR3 loop: CSARERTQYF. CDR3 sequence (DNA): TGCAGTGCTAGAGAGAGGACCCAGTACTTC.

V is TRBV18 and J is TRBJ1-1; D might be TRBD1 (6 bases). The CDR3 is made up of 13 amino acids. The ends were cut back, 3 bases at V and 11 bases at J, with 16 bases in the middle. In germline, CDR1 is KGHSH, CDR2 LQKENI. The CDR3 is CASSPAPGERAFF. The CDR3 region has the DNA TGTGCCAGCTCACCTGCCCCAGGGGAGCGGGCTTTCTTT.

The chain has TRBV6-5 and TRBJ2-4; TRBD1 might be the D (6 bases). Looked up from germline, CDR1 is MNHEY and CDR2 is SVGAGI. The CDR3 sequence is 13 residues long. V dropped 2 bases and J dropped 10 bases, with 12 bases sitting between them. The CDR3 DNA reads as TGTGCCAGCAGTTACAACAGGGAAACGATTCAGTACTTC. It yields the protein CASSYNRETIQYF.

This clone was picked up a small number of times. V is TRBV7-2 and J is TRBJ2-7; 8 positions match TRBD2. Germline CDR1 and CDR2: SGHTA and FQGNSA. Unmatched junction bases numbered 15, after V lost 5 bases and J lost 6 bases. The CDR3 totals 16 residues. CDR3 protein: CASSPAGLAGFTEQYF. DNA for the CDR3: TGTGCCAGCAGCCCTGCTGGGTTAGCGGGATTCACCGAGCAGTACTTC. The full variable domain, its missing parts supplied by reference TRBV7-2 and TRBJ2-7, is GAGVSQSPSNKVTEKGKDVELRCDPISGHTALYWYRQSLGQGLEFLIYFQGNSAPDKSGLPSDRFSAERTGGSVSTLTIQRTQQEDSAVYLCASSPAGLAGFTEQYFGPGTRLTVT.

The chain joins TRBV7-9 to TRBJ2-7, with D hard to call. V lost 0 bases and J 9 bases, leaving 9 bases between the germline ends. The CDR3 has 12 amino acids. CDR1 and CDR2 (germline): SEHNR, FQNEAQ (reference sequence). CDR3 loop: CASSLAGLGQYF. The CDR3 nucleotides are TGTGCCAGCAGCTTAGCAGGGCTCGGGCAGTACTTC.

This chain connects TRBV5-4 to TRBJ2-2; D may be TRBD1 or TRBD2 (5 bases each). The CDR3 has 15 residues. Germline CDR1 and CDR2: SGHNT and YYREEE (reference sequence). Trimming took off 0 bases at V and 3 bases at J, with 9 bases between the two ends. The CDR3 sequence: CASSLAGTYTGELFF. The CDR3 nucleotides read TGTGCCAGCAGCTTGGCTGGGACGTACACCGGGGAGCTGTTTTTT.

The J gene is TRBJ2-5, the V gene TRBV7-9; D is unclear. V dropped 4 bases and J dropped 1 base, with 7 bases sitting between them. The CDR3 runs to 13 residues. Germline CDR1 reads SEHNR; CDR2 reads FQNEAQ (reference sequence). The CDR3 region has the DNA TGTGCCAGCAGCTACGCGGCCCAAGAGACCCAGTACTTC. This codes for CASSYAAQETQYF.

The rearrangement uses TRBV5-1 and TRBJ2-7; 8 bases line up with TRBD2. CDR1 is SGHRS and CDR2 is YFSETQ in the germline V gene. The J segment lost 5 bases and the V segment lost 0 bases, leaving 13 bases of the junction unmatched. This CDR3 is 17 amino acids long. This CDR3 reads CASSLGVHQRESNEQYF. DNA for the CDR3: TGCGCCAGCAGCTTGGGTGTGCATCAGCGGGAGTCCAACGAGCAGTACTTC.

V is TRBV7-9 and J is TRBJ1-1, with D hard to call. CDR3 length equals 12 residues. Germline CDR1 is SEHNR and CDR2 is FQNEAQ (reference sequence). V lost 1 base and J lost 7, with 7 bases in between. CDR3 nucleotides: TGTGCCAGCAGCTTAGTCGACCGTGAAGCTTTCTTT. It yields the protein CASSLVDREAFF.

The chain recombines TRBV30 with TRBJ2-7; a possible D gene is TRBD2 (5 bases). Trimming took 3 bases from V and 0 from J, leaving 12 bases between them. This CDR3 is built from 14 residues. CDR1 and CDR2 from the germline V gene are GTSNPN and SVGIG (reference sequence). Written as DNA, the CDR3 is TGTGCCTGGAGCCCGGGGTTTAGCTCCTACGAGCAGTACTTC. Protein: CAWSPGFSSYEQYF.

The chain links TRBV2 to TRBJ1-5; D gene unclear. V dropped 3 bases and J dropped 5 bases, with 14 bases sitting between them. This CDR3 spans 15 amino acids. CDR1 and CDR2 from the germline V gene are SNHLY and FYNNEI. CDR3 region: CASSEDLPDDQPQHF. The CDR3 coding sequence is TGTGCCAGCAGTGAGGACCTTCCGGACGATCAGCCCCAGCATTTT.

The rearrangement uses TRBV30 and TRBJ2-5; D remains unclear. Trimming cost V 3 bases and J 7 bases, with 12 bases left between them. Germline CDR1 reads GTSNPN; CDR2 reads SVGIG (reference sequence). This CDR3 spans 12 amino acids. The CDR3 DNA follows: TGTGCCTGGAGGGCAGGTGGCGGGACCCAGTACTTC. Amino acid sequence: CAWRAGGGTQYF.

The chain carries TRBV18 and TRBJ2-7; 9 bases map to TRBD1. Germline CDR1 KGHSH, CDR2 LQKENI. Germline trimming cut 3 bases from V and 2 bases from J; bases unmatched to any gene: 8. The CDR3 covers 16 residues. CDR3 coding DNA: TGTGCCAGCTCACCGGCTTGGGACAGGGCGGCCTACGAGCAGTACTTC. It codes for CASSPAWDRAAYEQYF. Full variable domain (missing parts from reference TRBV18 and TRBJ2-7): NAGVMQNPRHLVRRRGQEARLRCSPMKGHSHVYWYRQLPEEGLKFMVYLQKENIIDESGMPKERFSAEFPKEGPSILRIQQVVRGDSAAYFCASSPAWDRAAYEQYFGPGTRLTVT.

V is TRBV7-2 and J is TRBJ1-5; D ambiguous. The CDR3 runs 13 residues. Looked up from germline, CDR1 is SGHTA and CDR2 is FQGNSA. V lost 4 bases and J lost 4, with 8 bases in between. The CDR3 sequence: CASSSLINQPQHF. CDR3 DNA sequence: TGTGCCAGCAGCTCCTTAATTAATCAGCCCCAGCATTTT.

This clone was counted once. The chain links TRBV6-5 to TRBJ1-1; D is perhaps TRBD1 (6 bases). V dropped 11 bases and J dropped 11 bases, with 15 bases sitting between them. Germline-derived CDR1 and CDR2 are MNHEY and SVGAGI. This CDR3 is built from 10 residues. The CDR3 is CASGAGTAFF. DNA for the CDR3: TGTGCCTCAGGGGCAGGGACGGCTTTCTTT.